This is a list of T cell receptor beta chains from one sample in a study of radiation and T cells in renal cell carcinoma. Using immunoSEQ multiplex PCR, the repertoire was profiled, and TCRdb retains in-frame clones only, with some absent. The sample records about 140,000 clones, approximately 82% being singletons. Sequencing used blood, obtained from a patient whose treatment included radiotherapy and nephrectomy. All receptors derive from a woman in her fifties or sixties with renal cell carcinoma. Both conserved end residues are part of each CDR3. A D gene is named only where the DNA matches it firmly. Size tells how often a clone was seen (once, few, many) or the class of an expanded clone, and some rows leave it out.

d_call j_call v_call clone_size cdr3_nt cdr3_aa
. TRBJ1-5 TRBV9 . TGTGCCAGCAGCGTATGGGGGGGGCTGGATCAGCCCCAGCATTTT CASSVWGGLDQPQHF
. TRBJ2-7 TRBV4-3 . TGCGCCAGCAGCCAAGAATTTAGAGGGCTTGAGCAGTACTTC CASSQEFRGLEQYF
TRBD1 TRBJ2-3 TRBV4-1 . TGCGCCAGCAGCCAGGGACAGGGGATGTATACGCAGTATTTT CASSQGQGMYTQYF
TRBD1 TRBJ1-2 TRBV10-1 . TGCGCCAGCAGTGACCGACAGGGCGGCTACACCTTC CASSDRQGGYTF
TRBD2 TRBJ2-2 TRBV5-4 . TGTGCCAGCAGCCCGGGACTAGCGAGCGTGAGCGGGGAGCTGTTTTTT CASSPGLASVSGELFF
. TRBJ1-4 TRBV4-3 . TGCGCCAGCAGCCAAGAGTCGTCCAATAATGAAAAACTGTTTTTT CASSQESSNNEKLFF
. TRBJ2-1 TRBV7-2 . TGTGCCAGCAGCTACCTTTGGGACCTCTCATACAATGAGCAGTTCTTC CASSYLWDLSYNEQFF
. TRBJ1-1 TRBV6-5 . TGTGCCAGCAGTTCGCAGACATTGAACACTGAAGCTTTCTTT CASSSQTLNTEAFF
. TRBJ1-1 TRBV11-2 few TGTGCCAGCAGCATGGACAGCCTTGGGAACACTGAAGCTTTCTTT CASSMDSLGNTEAFF
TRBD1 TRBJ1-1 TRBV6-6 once TGTGCCAGCAGTTACTCTCTGATGGGACAGCTTGAAGCTTTCTTT CASSYSLMGQLEAFF
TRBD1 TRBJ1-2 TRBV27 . TGTGCCAGCAGTTTACGGGACAGGGACTATGGCTACACCTTC CASSLRDRDYGYTF
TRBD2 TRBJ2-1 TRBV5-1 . TGCGCCAGCAGCTCAGCGGGAGAGCAGTTCTTC CASSSAGEQFF
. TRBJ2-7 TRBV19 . TGTGCCAGTAGTACCATTGGGGACACGGACGTCTACGAGCAGTACTTC CASSTIGDTDVYEQYF
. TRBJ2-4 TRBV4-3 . TGCGCCAGCAGCCAAGGAGCTAGGAACATTCAGTACTTC CASSQGARNIQYF
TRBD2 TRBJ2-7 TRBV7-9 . TGTGCCAGCAGCCCCCTCGGGGGGGCCGAGCAGTACTTC CASSPLGGAEQYF
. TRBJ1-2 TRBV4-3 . TGCGCCAGCAGCACCCGGACAGAGACTAACTATGGCTACACCTTC CASSTRTETNYGYTF
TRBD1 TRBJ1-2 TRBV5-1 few TGCGCCAGCAGCACGGGACAGCCTAACTATGGCTACACCTTC CASSTGQPNYGYTF
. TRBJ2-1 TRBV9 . TGTGCCAGCAGCGTAGCAGGGGGGCATAGCAATGAGCAGTTCTTC CASSVAGGHSNEQFF
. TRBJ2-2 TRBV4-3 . TGCGCCAGCAGCCAAGATCTCGGGTTGGCATCGCCTCCCGGGGAGCTGTTTTTT CASSQDLGLASPPGELFF
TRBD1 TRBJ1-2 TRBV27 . TGTGCCAGCAGTTTATCGGGGCAGGGGGATGGCTACACCTTC CASSLSGQGDGYTF
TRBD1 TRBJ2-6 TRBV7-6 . TGTGCCAGCAGCCCAGGGACAGCCCTCGCGGCCAACGTCCTGACTTTC CASSPGTALAANVLTF
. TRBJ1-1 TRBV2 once TGTGCCAGCCACGCGACCTACCTCCAAGCTTTCTTT CASHATYLQAFF
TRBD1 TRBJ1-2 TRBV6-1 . TGTGCCACACAGGACAGGGGGCTTGACTATGGCTACACCTTC CATQDRGLDYGYTF
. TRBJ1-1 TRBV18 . TGTGCCAGCTCACTGGGGGGCGGCACTGAAGCTTTCTTT CASSLGGGTEAFF
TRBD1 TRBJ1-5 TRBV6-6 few TGTGCCAGCAGTAGGACAGGACAGGGGGCCATTCAGCCCCAGCATTTT CASSRTGQGAIQPQHF
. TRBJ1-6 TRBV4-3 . TGCGCCAGCAGCCAAGTGGGCAGGGCTAATTCACCCCTCCACTTT CASSQVGRANSPLHF
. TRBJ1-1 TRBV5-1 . TGCGCCAGCAGCCCATCAGCAGGGTCGAACACTGAAGCTTTCTTT CASSPSAGSNTEAFF
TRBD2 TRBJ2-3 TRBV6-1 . TGTGCCAGTCTGCGGGGGAGCACAGATACGCAGTATTTT CASLRGSTDTQYF
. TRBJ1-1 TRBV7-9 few TGTGCCAGCAGCCCGAATACATTGGATGGCACTGAAGCTTTCTTT CASSPNTLDGTEAFF
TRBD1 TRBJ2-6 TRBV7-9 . TGTGCCAGCAGCCGACAGGGCTCTGGGGCCAACGTCCTGACTTTC CASSRQGSGANVLTF
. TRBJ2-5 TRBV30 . TGTGCCTGGAGTGTTAGCGGAGAGACCCAGTACTTC CAWSVSGETQYF
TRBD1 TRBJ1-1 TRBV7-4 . TGTGCCAGCAGCTTAGGGGCGACAGGGGTCACTGAAGCTTTCTTT CASSLGATGVTEAFF
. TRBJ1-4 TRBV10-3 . TGTGCCATCAGTGAGTACAGGGACATCATTAATGAAAAACTGTTTTTT CAISEYRDIINEKLFF
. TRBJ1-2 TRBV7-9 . TGTGCCAGCAGCTTAGCAAGGGGGGCTTCGGGCTATGGCTACACCTTC CASSLARGASGYGYTF
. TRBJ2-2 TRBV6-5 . TGTGCCAGCAGTTACTCGACAGGTTGGAACACCGGGGAGCTGTTTTTT CASSYSTGWNTGELFF
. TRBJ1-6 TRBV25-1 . TGTGCCAGCAGTGAAGCTGGGGAGGGGAGTTCACCCCTCCACTTT CASSEAGEGSSPLHF
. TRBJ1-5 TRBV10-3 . TGTGCCATCAGTGATCCTCAGGGTATTATCGGCAATCAGCCCCAGCATTTT CAISDPQGIIGNQPQHF
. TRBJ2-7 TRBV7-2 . TGTGCCAGCAGCGACAGGCTAGCCTACGAGCAGTACTTC CASSDRLAYEQYF
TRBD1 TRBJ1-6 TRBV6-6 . TGTGCCAGCAGTTCCCCTCGGGGACAGAATTCACCCCTCCACTTT CASSSPRGQNSPLHF
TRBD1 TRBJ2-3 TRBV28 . TGTGCCAGCAGTGGAACAGGGGGCGGATCTAGCACAGATACGCAGTATTTT CASSGTGGGSSTDTQYF
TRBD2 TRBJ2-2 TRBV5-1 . TGCGCCAGCAGTACTAGCGGGATTAACACCGGGGAGCTGTTTTTT CASSTSGINTGELFF
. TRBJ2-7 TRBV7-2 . TGTGCCAGCAGCCCAGGGGAGCGTGGGGACGAGCAGTACTTC CASSPGERGDEQYF
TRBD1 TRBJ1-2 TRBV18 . TGTGCCAGCTCATACTTAGGACAGGATGGCTACACCTTC CASSYLGQDGYTF
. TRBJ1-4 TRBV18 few TGTGCCAGCTCACCACGGAGGGAGAGCGAAAAACTGTTTTTT CASSPRRESEKLFF
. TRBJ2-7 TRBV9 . TGTGCCAGCAGCGTAGGGGGAGAAGGACACGAGCAGTACTTC CASSVGGEGHEQYF
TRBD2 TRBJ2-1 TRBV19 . TGTGCCAGTAGGACTTTCAGCGGGAGCTACAATGAGCAGTTCTTC CASRTFSGSYNEQFF